The rows below give T cell receptor beta chains drawn from one sample of a study of shared clonotypes between healthy human individuals. Here immunoSEQ multiplex PCR was the method, and the copy in TCRdb shows in-frame clones only, minus some. The sample lists just under 350,000 clones, around 70% occurring once. The specimen sequenced was memory CD4+ T cells sorted from blood. Receptor source: a man in his thirties or forties in good health. Each CDR3 is given with its conserved first and last residue. The D gene is left open where the match is weak. Clone size is not always given. Where it is, it says once, few, many or a class for expanded clones.

cdr3_nt: TGTGCCAGTAGTGCGACGGGAACGGCCTATGGCTACACCTTC
cdr3_aa: CASSATGTAYGYTF
v_call: TRBV2
clone_size: .
j_call: TRBJ1-2
d_call: .

cdr3_nt: TGTGCCATCAGTGAGGCGACTAGCGGCACAGATACGCAGTATTTT
cdr3_aa: CAISEATSGTDTQYF
v_call: TRBV10-3
clone_size: .
j_call: TRBJ2-3
d_call: TRBD2

cdr3_nt: TGTGCCAGCAGCGGACAGAAAAACACTGAAGCTTTCTTT
cdr3_aa: CASSGQKNTEAFF
v_call: TRBV21-1
clone_size: .
j_call: TRBJ1-1
d_call: .

cdr3_nt: TGTGCCAGCAGCCCGACTTACACAGATACGCAGTATTTT
cdr3_aa: CASSPTYTDTQYF
v_call: TRBV7-2
clone_size: .
j_call: TRBJ2-3
d_call: .

cdr3_nt: TGTGCCAGTAGTCCTCGGGACAGGGGGGCCAAAAACATTCAGTACTTC
cdr3_aa: CASSPRDRGAKNIQYF
v_call: TRBV19
clone_size: .
j_call: TRBJ2-4
d_call: TRBD1

cdr3_nt: TGTGCCAGCAGCTCAGTTATTGGACAGGGGGGCTACACCTTC
cdr3_aa: CASSSVIGQGGYTF
v_call: TRBV5-4
clone_size: .
j_call: TRBJ1-2
d_call: TRBD1

cdr3_nt: TGTGCCATCACCCAGGACGGAACGAACACTGAAGCTTTCTTT
cdr3_aa: CAITQDGTNTEAFF
v_call: TRBV10-3
clone_size: .
j_call: TRBJ1-1
d_call: .

cdr3_nt: TGCAGCGTTCAGGGAGAACTAGCGGAAAGCACAGATACGCAGTATTTT
cdr3_aa: CSVQGELAESTDTQYF
v_call: TRBV29-1
clone_size: .
j_call: TRBJ2-3
d_call: TRBD2

cdr3_nt: TGTGCCAGCAGCCTCGGGGCGGACTATGGAAACACCATATATTTT
cdr3_aa: CASSLGADYGNTIYF
v_call: TRBV28
clone_size: .
j_call: TRBJ1-3
d_call: .

cdr3_nt: TGTGCCAGCAGCTTAACGGGGGGGGACCAGCCCCAGCATTTT
cdr3_aa: CASSLTGGDQPQHF
v_call: TRBV7-2
clone_size: .
j_call: TRBJ1-5
d_call: .

cdr3_nt: TGTGCCAGCATGAGGGGACTTGTAACCGCCGAGCAGTACTTC
cdr3_aa: CASMRGLVTAEQYF
v_call: TRBV2
clone_size: .
j_call: TRBJ2-7
d_call: .

cdr3_nt: TGCGCCAGCAGTGAGTCTCGCGTGGGAATCAACACCGGGGAGCTGTTTTTT
cdr3_aa: CASSESRVGINTGELFF
v_call: TRBV10-1
clone_size: .
j_call: TRBJ2-2
d_call: .

cdr3_nt: TGTGCCAGCAGCGGACGGGACAGGGTCGCAGATACGCAGTATTTT
cdr3_aa: CASSGRDRVADTQYF
v_call: TRBV5-4
clone_size: .
j_call: TRBJ2-3
d_call: TRBD1

cdr3_nt: TGTGCCAGCAGTGAAATTGGGGTTGGTACGCAGTATTTT
cdr3_aa: CASSEIGVGTQYF
v_call: TRBV25-1
clone_size: few
j_call: TRBJ2-3
d_call: .

cdr3_nt: TGCGCCAGCAGTGTCGAGGGAGGGCCTTACGAGCAGTACTTC
cdr3_aa: CASSVEGGPYEQYF
v_call: TRBV10-2
clone_size: .
j_call: TRBJ2-7
d_call: TRBD2

cdr3_nt: TGTGCCAGCAGGGGGGTAGGGGGCGGTCAGCCCCAGCATTTT
cdr3_aa: CASRGVGGGQPQHF
v_call: TRBV6-1
clone_size: .
j_call: TRBJ1-5
d_call: TRBD1

cdr3_nt: TGCGCCAGCAGCTTCAGGGGGGAAAAACTGTTTTTT
cdr3_aa: CASSFRGEKLFF
v_call: TRBV5-1
clone_size: .
j_call: TRBJ1-4
d_call: TRBD1

cdr3_nt: TGCGCCAGCAGCCAAGTCCCGGGCGATACCTACGAGCAGTACTTC
cdr3_aa: CASSQVPGDTYEQYF
v_call: TRBV4-1
clone_size: once
j_call: TRBJ2-7
d_call: .

cdr3_nt: TGCGCCAGCAGCCAAGACCCTCAGGGACCCTACGAGCAGTACTTC
cdr3_aa: CASSQDPQGPYEQYF
v_call: TRBV4-3
clone_size: .
j_call: TRBJ2-7
d_call: .

cdr3_nt: TGTGCCAGCAGCGCAGGACGTAGGGGCACAGATACGCAGTATTTT
cdr3_aa: CASSAGRRGTDTQYF
v_call: TRBV9
clone_size: .
j_call: TRBJ2-3
d_call: .

cdr3_nt: TGCGCCAGCAGCCAAGGACTAGCGGGAGTAGCGTTTGAGCAGTACTTC
cdr3_aa: CASSQGLAGVAFEQYF
v_call: TRBV5-1
clone_size: .
j_call: TRBJ2-7
d_call: TRBD2

cdr3_nt: TGTGCCTGGAGTGTCCTAGTCCACAATGAGCAGTTCTTC
cdr3_aa: CAWSVLVHNEQFF
v_call: TRBV30
clone_size: .
j_call: TRBJ2-1
d_call: .

cdr3_nt: TGTGCCAGCAGCCCGACTCCAGGTAATGAGCAGTTCTTC
cdr3_aa: CASSPTPGNEQFF
v_call: TRBV7-8
clone_size: .
j_call: TRBJ2-1
d_call: .

cdr3_nt: TGTGCCAGTAGTGCCCCCTCCGGCGCGGGAGCCTTCTACGAGCAGTACTTC
cdr3_aa: CASSAPSGAGAFYEQYF
v_call: TRBV19
clone_size: .
j_call: TRBJ2-7
d_call: TRBD2

cdr3_nt: TGTGCCAGCTCACCCGGAGGGTACGAGCAGTACTTC
cdr3_aa: CASSPGGYEQYF
v_call: TRBV18
clone_size: .
j_call: TRBJ2-7
d_call: .

cdr3_nt: TGCGCCAGCAGCCAGGACACTGAAGCTTTCTTT
cdr3_aa: CASSQDTEAFF
v_call: TRBV5-1
clone_size: once
j_call: TRBJ1-1
d_call: .

cdr3_nt: TGTGCCAGCAGTTACCCTGCGGGGGAGACCCAGTACTTC
cdr3_aa: CASSYPAGETQYF
v_call: TRBV28
clone_size: .
j_call: TRBJ2-5
d_call: .

cdr3_nt: TGTGCCAGCAGGGACGGTGCGAGCTCTGGAAACACCATATATTTT
cdr3_aa: CASRDGASSGNTIYF
v_call: TRBV2
clone_size: .
j_call: TRBJ1-3
d_call: .

cdr3_nt: TGTGCCAGCAGGGGGACAGTACAAGAGACCCAGTACTTC
cdr3_aa: CASRGTVQETQYF
v_call: TRBV28
clone_size: .
j_call: TRBJ2-5
d_call: TRBD1

cdr3_nt: TGCGCCAGCAGCTTGGCCGGGACCCCTATCACCGGGGAGCTGTTTTTT
cdr3_aa: CASSLAGTPITGELFF
v_call: TRBV5-1
clone_size: .
j_call: TRBJ2-2
d_call: .

cdr3_nt: TGTGCCAGCAGCTTAGCCAGCGGGAGAGGAGATACGCAGTATTTT
cdr3_aa: CASSLASGRGDTQYF
v_call: TRBV7-9
clone_size: .
j_call: TRBJ2-3
d_call: TRBD2

cdr3_nt: TGTGCCAGCAGCGTAGCTGGGACGCTCAATGAGCAGTTCTTC
cdr3_aa: CASSVAGTLNEQFF
v_call: TRBV9
clone_size: once
j_call: TRBJ2-1
d_call: .

cdr3_nt: TGTGCCAGCAGTTTAGGCGGGGGGCTCACCGGAGATACGCAGTATTTT
cdr3_aa: CASSLGGGLTGDTQYF
v_call: TRBV27
clone_size: .
j_call: TRBJ2-3
d_call: TRBD2

cdr3_nt: TGTGCCACCACATTCAGCGGGCCCAAAACCCAGGAGCAGTACTTC
cdr3_aa: CATTFSGPKTQEQYF
v_call: TRBV7-2
clone_size: few
j_call: TRBJ2-7
d_call: .

cdr3_nt: TGTGCCAGCAGCCTACAGGACACAGTCTACGAGCAGTACTTC
cdr3_aa: CASSLQDTVYEQYF
v_call: TRBV7-2
clone_size: .
j_call: TRBJ2-7
d_call: .

cdr3_nt: TGTGCCAGCAGTAACAGCCACACTGAAGCTTTCTTT
cdr3_aa: CASSNSHTEAFF
v_call: TRBV9
clone_size: few
j_call: TRBJ1-1
d_call: .

cdr3_nt: TGCAGCGTTGCTACGACTAGCGGGGGCTACGAGCAGTACTTC
cdr3_aa: CSVATTSGGYEQYF
v_call: TRBV29-1
clone_size: .
j_call: TRBJ2-7
d_call: TRBD2

cdr3_nt: TGTGCCAGCTGGACACGGGACCACAACAATGAGCAGTTCTTC
cdr3_aa: CASWTRDHNNEQFF
v_call: TRBV2
clone_size: once
j_call: TRBJ2-1
d_call: .

cdr3_nt: TGCGCCAGCAGTGAGTGGAAAAGCTCCTACGAGCAGTACTTC
cdr3_aa: CASSEWKSSYEQYF
v_call: TRBV10-2
clone_size: .
j_call: TRBJ2-7
d_call: .